These 21 T cell receptor beta chains came from one sample sequenced in a study of T cell repertoires in cytomegalovirus infection. Via MiXCR, TCRdb re-called the reads, giving one row per CDR3 protein. The sample holds about 190,000 distinct CDR3 sequences, 28% seen once. Sequenced input: PBMCs. These TCRs come from a human donor in good health (CMV status not recorded). Some clones in this sample may be carry-over from other donors' samples.

A few counts support this clonotype. The chain has TRBV7-2 and TRBJ2-3; TRBD2 agrees at 11 bases. V was clipped by 4 bases and J by 2 bases; unmatched bases: 8. Germline CDR1 and CDR2: SGHTA and FQGNSA. This CDR3 contains 17 residues. In DNA, the CDR3 is TGTGCCAGCAGCTCCTCCGGGACTAGCGGTTTCACAGATACGCAGTATTTT. It is translated as CASSSSGTSGFTDTQYF. Filled out from reference TRBV7-2 and TRBJ2-3, the complete variable domain reads GAGVSQSPSNKVTEKGKDVELRCDPISGHTALYWYRQSLGQGLEFLIYFQGNSAPDKSGLPSDRFSAERTGGSVSTLTIQRTQQEDSAVYLCASSSSGTSGFTDTQYFGPGTRLTVL.

The J gene is TRBJ2-1, the V gene TRBV29-1; D is uncertain. CDR1 SQVTM and CDR2 ANQGSEA come from the germline V gene. This CDR3 contains 11 residues. Trimming removed 2 bases at V and 7 bases at J, with 6 bases between. The CDR3 loop is CSVELLNEQFF. The CDR3 nucleotides are TGCAGCGTTGAACTACTTAATGAGCAGTTCTTC.

There are many counts of this clonotype. The chain employs TRBV12-3 or TRBV12-4 and TRBJ2-2, with TRBD1 matching 9 bases. The J segment lost 7 bases and the V segment lost 6 bases, leaving 9 bases of the junction unmatched. The CDR3 runs 15 residues. CDR3 sequence reads: CASRLPGQGNGELFF. In DNA, the CDR3 is TGTGCCAGCAGGCTACCGGGACAGGGTAACGGGGAGCTGTTTTTT.

The genes are TRBV20-1 and TRBJ2-2; D remains ambiguous. The V gene lost 3 bases and the J gene lost 0 bases, with 8 bases spanning the gap. The CDR3 is 14 residues long. CDR1 DFQATT and CDR2 SNEGSKA come from the germline V gene (reference sequence). The DNA of the CDR3 is TGCAGTGCTAGGAAGATCGCGAACACCGGGGAGCTGTTTTTT. Translation: CSARKIANTGELFF.

The chain is built from TRBV5-8 and TRBJ2-1, with TRBD2 matching 9 bases. Unmatched junction bases numbered 8, after V lost 4 bases and J lost 12 bases. The germline V gene encodes CDR1 SGHTS and CDR2 YDEGEE. The CDR3 totals 13 residues. CDR3 in amino acids: CASSGVAGDSQFF. The CDR3 coding sequence is TGTGCCAGCAGCGGGGTAGCGGGGGACTCGCAGTTCTTC.

Many counts were recorded for this clonotype. The rearrangement joins TRBV7-9 to TRBJ1-1; D is unclear. This CDR3 contains 10 residues. Germline CDR1 reads SEHNR; CDR2 reads FQNEAQ (reference sequence). The V and J ends lost 5 bases and 5 bases respectively, with 3 bases between them. CDR3: CASSGTEAFF. The CDR3 DNA reads TGTGCCAGCAGCGGGACTGAAGCTTTCTTT.

This clonotype showed up just a few times. V usage is TRBV24-1 and J usage is TRBJ2-2; perhaps TRBD1 as D (7 bases). The V end was cut by 5 bases, the J end by 5 bases, with 14 bases between. Germline V lookup: CDR1 KGHDR, CDR2 SFDVKD. There are 15 residues in the CDR3. The CDR3 nucleotides read TGTGCCACCAGTGGATCCAGGGGGAGGACCGGGGAGCTGTTTTTT. The encoded protein is CATSGSRGRTGELFF.

The rearrangement joins TRBV7-2 to TRBJ1-1; D is undetermined. This CDR3 is built from 13 residues. Trimming stripped 1 base from V and 6 bases from J, with 9 bases between. Germline-derived CDR1 and CDR2 are SGHTA and FQGNSA. In nucleotides, the CDR3 is TGTGCCAGCAGCTTAGACGGGAATGCTGAAGCTTTCTTT. Encoded protein: CASSLDGNAEAFF.

This clonotype was observed a single time. This chain joins TRBV15 and TRBJ2-1; D unresolved. Per germline, CDR1 LNHNV and CDR2 YYDKDF (reference sequence). The CDR3 runs 15 residues. V lost 0 bases, J lost 4 bases, and 10 bases lay in between. CDR3 loop: CATSRDSLSYNEQFF. CDR3 sequence (DNA): TGTGCCACCAGCAGAGATAGCCTATCTTACAATGAGCAGTTCTTC.

V and J are TRBV11-2 and TRBJ1-5, with a possible D match to TRBD1 (6 bases). CDR1 SGHAT and CDR2 FQNNGV come from the germline V gene. V lost 5 bases to trimming and J lost 7 bases, with 18 bases between them. The CDR3 is made up of 15 amino acids. CDR3 sequence: CASSQSPGVGQPQHF. The CDR3 coding sequence is TGTGCCAGCAGCCAAAGCCCAGGGGTTGGACAGCCCCAGCATTTT.

This chain uses TRBV2 with TRBJ2-3; 13 nucleotides agree with TRBD2. CDR1 and CDR2 from the germline V gene are SNHLY and FYNNEI. J lost 2 bases, V lost 0 bases, and 5 bases had no gene match. CDR3 length: 18 amino acids. The CDR3 region has the DNA TGTGCCAGCAGTGAAGCCGGGACTAGCGGGGCACTCACAGATACGCAGTATTTT. Amino acid sequence: CASSEAGTSGALTDTQYF.

This clonotype was seen at least ten times. The chain uses TRBV7-2 and TRBJ1-2, with TRBD1 identical over 9 bases. The CDR3 is made up of 15 amino acids. The germline V gene has CDR1 SGHTA and CDR2 FQGNSA. With V trimmed by 7 bases and J by 8 bases, 14 bases remained unmatched. CDR3 region: CASTRDRVETSGYTF. CDR3 DNA sequence: TGTGCCAGCACCCGGGACAGGGTTGAGACGTCCGGCTACACCTTC.

With regard to this clonotype: A much larger clone lies a single base off, so this may be a read error. The chain employs TRBV4-2 and TRBJ2-3; 10 bases match TRBD2. J lost 7 bases, V lost 1 base, and 11 bases had no gene match. The CDR3 has 17 residues. The V gene's germline CDR1 is LGHNA and CDR2 YNFKEQ. DNA of the CDR3: TGTGCCAGCAGCCAAGGGACTAGCGGCCAGATAGGATATACGCAGTATTTT. Translation gives CASSQGTSGQIGYTQYF.

This clonotype has at least ten counts. The V and J genes are TRBV2 and TRBJ2-6, with D possibly being TRBD1 (6 bases). The ends were cut back, 5 bases at V and 0 bases at J, with 17 bases in the middle. This CDR3 contains 18 residues. CDR1 and CDR2 from the germline V gene are SNHLY and FYNNEI. This CDR3 is CASSPQGLGFSGANVLTF. The CDR3 DNA reads as TGTGCCAGCAGTCCACAGGGCTTAGGGTTCTCTGGGGCCAACGTCCTGACTTTC.

V is TRBV7-3 and J is TRBJ2-3; no firm D call. With 5 bases removed from V and 5 bases from J, the gap between germline ends came to 14 bases. Germline-derived CDR1 and CDR2 are SGHTA and FQGTGA. This CDR3 comprises 14 residues. CDR3 nucleotides: TGTGCCAGCAGCCAACTCTCTAGGGAAGATACGCAGTATTTT. This sequence encodes CASSQLSREDTQYF.

The chain has TRBV20-1 and TRBJ2-3, with 8 bases that match TRBD2. CDR1 and CDR2 (germline): DFQATT, SNEGSKA (reference sequence). Trimming took 7 bases from V and 0 from J; bases not matched to a gene: 6. The CDR3 is made up of 14 amino acids. CDR3 sequence: CSGSRGGSTDTQYF. The CDR3 DNA follows: TGCAGTGGCTCCCGGGGGGGCAGCACAGATACGCAGTATTTT.

The chain uses TRBV29-1 and TRBJ2-2; no definite D call. V was pared by 2 bases and J by 1 base, with 5 bases between. Germline V gives CDR1 SQVTM, CDR2 ANQGSEA. The CDR3 is 13 amino acids. The CDR3 region has the DNA TGCAGCGTTGAAAACAGGAACACCGGGGAGCTGTTTTTT. This sequence encodes CSVENRNTGELFF.

There are a few counts of this clonotype. This rearrangement joins TRBV14 to TRBJ2-1; 9 bases line up with TRBD1. V gave up 4 bases and J gave up 8 bases; unmatched junction bases: 9. The germline V gene encodes CDR1 SGHDN and CDR2 FVKESK. The CDR3 is 15 residues long. For the CDR3, the DNA is TGTGCCAGCAGCCTAACACAGGGGGCGCGGGATGAGCAGTTCTTC. Its translation is CASSLTQGARDEQFF.

In its sample, this clonotype was seen a few times. The genes are TRBV7-2 and TRBJ1-6; D gene ambiguous. Per the germline V gene, CDR1 is SGHTA and CDR2 is FQGNSA. The CDR3 has 9 residues. V gave up 8 bases and J gave up 9 bases, with 2 bases separating them. CDR3 bases: TGTGCCAGCGGTTCACCCCTCCACTTT. It is translated as CASGSPLHF.

This clonotype was seen a few times. The V and J genes are TRBV2 and TRBJ1-1; 11 bases agree with TRBD1. This CDR3 contains 14 residues. Germline values: CDR1 SNHLY, CDR2 FYNNEI. V lost 8 bases to trimming and J lost 5 bases; unmatched junction nucleotides: 7. The chain's CDR3 is CASLEDRGQTEAFF. The CDR3 DNA reads TGTGCCAGCTTAGAGGACAGGGGGCAAACTGAAGCTTTCTTT. The full variable domain, with the rest looked up from reference TRBV2 and TRBJ1-1, is EPEVTQTPSHQVTQMGQEVILRCVPISNHLYFYWYRQILGQKVEFLVSFYNNEISEKSEIFDDQFSVERPDGSNFTLKIRSTKLEDSAMYFCASLEDRGQTEAFFGQGTRLTVV.

This chain connects TRBV12-5 to TRBJ2-7; D might be TRBD2 (5 bases). The V gene lost 5 bases and the J gene lost 1 base, with 15 bases spanning the gap. CDR1 and CDR2 (germline): LGHNT, FRNRAP. The CDR3 consists of 15 residues. CDR3 residues: CASGPAVGVSYEQYF. Here the CDR3 DNA reads TGTGCTAGTGGTCCCGCGGTCGGGGTTTCCTACGAGCAGTACTTC.